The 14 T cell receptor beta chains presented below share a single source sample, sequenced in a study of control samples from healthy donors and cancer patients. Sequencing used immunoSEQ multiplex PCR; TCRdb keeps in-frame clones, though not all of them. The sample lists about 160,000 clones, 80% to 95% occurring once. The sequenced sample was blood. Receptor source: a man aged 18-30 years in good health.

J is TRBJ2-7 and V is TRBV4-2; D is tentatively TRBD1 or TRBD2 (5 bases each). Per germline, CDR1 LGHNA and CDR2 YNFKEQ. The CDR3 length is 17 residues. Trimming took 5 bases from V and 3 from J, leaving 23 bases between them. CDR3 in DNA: TGTGCCAGCAGCGCCGGGACCGGGTCGTTCCTAGTCTACGAGCAGTACTTC. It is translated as CASSAGTGSFLVYEQYF.

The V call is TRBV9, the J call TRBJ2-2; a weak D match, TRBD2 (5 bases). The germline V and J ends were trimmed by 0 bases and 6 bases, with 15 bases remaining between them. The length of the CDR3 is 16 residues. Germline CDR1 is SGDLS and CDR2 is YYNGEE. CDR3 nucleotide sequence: TGTGCCAGCAGCGTAGCCCTCTCAGGACTTCCCGGGGAGCTGTTTTTT. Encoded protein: CASSVALSGLPGELFF.

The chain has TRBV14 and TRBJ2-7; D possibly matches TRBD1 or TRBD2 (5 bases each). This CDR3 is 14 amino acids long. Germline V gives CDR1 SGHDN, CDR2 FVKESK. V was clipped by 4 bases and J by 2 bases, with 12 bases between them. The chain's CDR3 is CASSPGQGPYEQYF. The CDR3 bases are TGTGCCAGCAGCCCGGGGCAGGGACCCTACGAGCAGTACTTC.

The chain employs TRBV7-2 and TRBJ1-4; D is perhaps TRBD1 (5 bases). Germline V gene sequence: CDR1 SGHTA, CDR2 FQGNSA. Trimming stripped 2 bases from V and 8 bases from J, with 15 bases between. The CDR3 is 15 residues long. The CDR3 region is CASSLFGQGGEKLFF. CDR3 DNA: TGTGCCAGCAGCTTATTTGGTCAGGGTGGCGAAAAACTGTTTTTT.

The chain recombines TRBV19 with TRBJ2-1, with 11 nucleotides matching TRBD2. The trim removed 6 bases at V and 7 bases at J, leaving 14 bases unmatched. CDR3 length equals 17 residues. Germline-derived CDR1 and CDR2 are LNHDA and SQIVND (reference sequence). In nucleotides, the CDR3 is TGTGCCAGTAGACCTAATAATAGCGGGAGGGGTCGGAATGAGCAGTTCTTC. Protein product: CASRPNNSGRGRNEQFF.

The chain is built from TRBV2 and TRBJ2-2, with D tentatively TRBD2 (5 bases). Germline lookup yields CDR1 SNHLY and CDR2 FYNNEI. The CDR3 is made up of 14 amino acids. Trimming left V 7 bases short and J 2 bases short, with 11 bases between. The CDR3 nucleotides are TGTGCCAGCATCCGGGGTTACAACACCGGGGAGCTGTTTTTT. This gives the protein CASIRGYNTGELFF.

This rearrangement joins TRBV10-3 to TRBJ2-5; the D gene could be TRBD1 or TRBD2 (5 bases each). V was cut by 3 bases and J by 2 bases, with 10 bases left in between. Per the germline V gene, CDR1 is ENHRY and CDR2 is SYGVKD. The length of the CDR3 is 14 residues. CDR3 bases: TGTGCCATCAGTGAAGGGACCGATCAAGAGACCCAGTACTTC. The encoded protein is CAISEGTDQETQYF.

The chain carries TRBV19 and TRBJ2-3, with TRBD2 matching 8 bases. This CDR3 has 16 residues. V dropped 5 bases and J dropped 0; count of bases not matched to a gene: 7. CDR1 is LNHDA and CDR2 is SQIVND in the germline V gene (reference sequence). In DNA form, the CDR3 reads TGTGCCAGTAGTCTCCTTTCGGGGGGGAGCACAGATACGCAGTATTTT. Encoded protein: CASSLLSGGSTDTQYF.

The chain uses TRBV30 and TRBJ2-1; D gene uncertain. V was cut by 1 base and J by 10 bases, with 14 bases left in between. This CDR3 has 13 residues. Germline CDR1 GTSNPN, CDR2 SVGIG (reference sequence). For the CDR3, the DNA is TGTGCCTGGAGTGCAACCCGAACCGTAGAGCAGTTCTTC. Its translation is CAWSATRTVEQFF.

The chain's CDR3 is CASSPTGGNTGELFF. CDR3 nucleotides: TGTGCCAGCAGTCCGACAGGGGGGAACACCGGGGAGCTGTTTTTT. The chain carries TRBV6-5 and TRBJ2-2; 9 bases are a match to TRBD1. V lost 5 bases and J lost 1; bases outside the gene matches: 2. Germline CDR1 and CDR2: MNHEY and SVGAGI. The CDR3 extends over 15 amino acids.

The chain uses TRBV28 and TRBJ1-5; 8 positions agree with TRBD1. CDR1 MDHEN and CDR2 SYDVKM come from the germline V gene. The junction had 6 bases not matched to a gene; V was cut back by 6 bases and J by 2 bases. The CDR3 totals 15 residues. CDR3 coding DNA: TGTGCCAGCAGGGGGGCAGGGGGCGGCAATCAGCCCCAGCATTTT. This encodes CASRGAGGGNQPQHF.

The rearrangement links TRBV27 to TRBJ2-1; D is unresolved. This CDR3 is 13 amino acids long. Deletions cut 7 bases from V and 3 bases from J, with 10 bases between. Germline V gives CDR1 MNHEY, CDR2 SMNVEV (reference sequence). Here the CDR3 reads CASKPDGYNEQFF. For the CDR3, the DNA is TGTGCCAGCAAACCGGACGGCTACAATGAGCAGTTCTTC.

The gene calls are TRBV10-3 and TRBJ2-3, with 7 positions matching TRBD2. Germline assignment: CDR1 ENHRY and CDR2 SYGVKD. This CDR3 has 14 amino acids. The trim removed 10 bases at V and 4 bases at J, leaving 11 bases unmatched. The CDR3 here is CATGDYLGADTQYF. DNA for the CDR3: TGTGCCACCGGGGACTACCTGGGGGCAGATACGCAGTATTTT.

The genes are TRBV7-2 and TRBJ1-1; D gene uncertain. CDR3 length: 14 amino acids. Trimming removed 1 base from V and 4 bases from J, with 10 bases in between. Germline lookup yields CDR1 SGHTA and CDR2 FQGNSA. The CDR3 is CASSLDSLGTEAFF. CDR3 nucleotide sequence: TGTGCCAGCAGCTTAGACTCTCTAGGCACTGAAGCTTTCTTT. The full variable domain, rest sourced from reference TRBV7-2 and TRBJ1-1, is GAGVSQSPSNKVTEKGKDVELRCDPISGHTALYWYRQSLGQGLEFLIYFQGNSAPDKSGLPSDRFSAERTGGSVSTLTIQRTQQEDSAVYLCASSLDSLGTEAFFGQGTRLTVV.